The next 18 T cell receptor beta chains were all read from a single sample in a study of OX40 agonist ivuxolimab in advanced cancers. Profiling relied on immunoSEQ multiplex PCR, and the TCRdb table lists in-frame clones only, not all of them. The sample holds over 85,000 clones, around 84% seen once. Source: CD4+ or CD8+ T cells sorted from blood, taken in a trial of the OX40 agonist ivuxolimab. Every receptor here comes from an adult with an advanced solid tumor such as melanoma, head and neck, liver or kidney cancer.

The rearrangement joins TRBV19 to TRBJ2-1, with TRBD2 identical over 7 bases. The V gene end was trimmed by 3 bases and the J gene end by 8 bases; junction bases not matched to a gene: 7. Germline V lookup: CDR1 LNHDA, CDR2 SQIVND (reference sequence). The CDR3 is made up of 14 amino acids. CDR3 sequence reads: CASSIERGSYEQFF. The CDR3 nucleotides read TGTGCCAGTAGTATTGAGCGGGGATCTTATGAGCAGTTCTTC.

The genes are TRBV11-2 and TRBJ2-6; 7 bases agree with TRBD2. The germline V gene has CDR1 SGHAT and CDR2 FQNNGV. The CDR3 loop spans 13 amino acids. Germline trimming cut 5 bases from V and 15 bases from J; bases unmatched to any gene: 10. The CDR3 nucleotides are TGTGCCAGCAGCCCGGGAGGCCCGACAACCCTGACTTTC. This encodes CASSPGGPTTLTF.

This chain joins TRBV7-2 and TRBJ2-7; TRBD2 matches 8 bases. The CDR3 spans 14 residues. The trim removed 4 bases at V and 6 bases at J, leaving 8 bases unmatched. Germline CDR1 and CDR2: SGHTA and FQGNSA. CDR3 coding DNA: TGTGCCAGCAGCTCCGGGACTAGTAAGGTCGAGCAGTACTTC. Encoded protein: CASSSGTSKVEQYF. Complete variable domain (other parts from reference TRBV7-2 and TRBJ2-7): GAGVSQSPSNKVTEKGKDVELRCDPISGHTALYWYRQSLGQGLEFLIYFQGNSAPDKSGLPSDRFSAERTGGSVSTLTIQRTQQEDSAVYLCASSSGTSKVEQYFGPGTRLTVT.

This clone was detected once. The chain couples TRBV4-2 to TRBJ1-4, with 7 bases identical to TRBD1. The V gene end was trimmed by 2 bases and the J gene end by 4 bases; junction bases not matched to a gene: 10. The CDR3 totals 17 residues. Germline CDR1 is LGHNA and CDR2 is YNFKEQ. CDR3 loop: CASSQTRTQGGNEKLFF. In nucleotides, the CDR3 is TGTGCCAGCAGCCAAACTCGAACTCAGGGGGGTAATGAAAAACTGTTTTTT.

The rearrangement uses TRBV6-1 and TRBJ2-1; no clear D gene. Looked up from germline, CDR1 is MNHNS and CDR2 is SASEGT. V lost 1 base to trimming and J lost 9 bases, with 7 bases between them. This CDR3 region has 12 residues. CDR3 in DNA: TGTGCCAGCAGTGAAGTTCGGACTGAGCAGTTCTTC. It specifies CASSEVRTEQFF.

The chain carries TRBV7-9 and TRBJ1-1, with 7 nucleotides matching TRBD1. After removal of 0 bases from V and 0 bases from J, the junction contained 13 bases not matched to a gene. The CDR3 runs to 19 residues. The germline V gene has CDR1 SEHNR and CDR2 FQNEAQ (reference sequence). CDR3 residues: CASSLAHIARQGVNTEAFF. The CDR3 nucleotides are TGTGCCAGCAGCTTAGCCCACATAGCCCGACAGGGAGTGAACACTGAAGCTTTCTTT.

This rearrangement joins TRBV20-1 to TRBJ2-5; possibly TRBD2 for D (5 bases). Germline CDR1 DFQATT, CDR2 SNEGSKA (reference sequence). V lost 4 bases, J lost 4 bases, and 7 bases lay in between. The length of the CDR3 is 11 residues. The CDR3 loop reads CSAIRGETQYF. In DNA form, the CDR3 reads TGCAGTGCTATCCGGGGAGAGACCCAGTACTTC.

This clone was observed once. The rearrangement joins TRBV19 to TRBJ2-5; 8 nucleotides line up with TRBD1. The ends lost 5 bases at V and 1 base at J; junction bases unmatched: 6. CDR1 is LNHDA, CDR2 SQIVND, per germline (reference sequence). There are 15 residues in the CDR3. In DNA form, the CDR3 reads TGTGCCAGTAGTGCTCCGGGACAGGTCCAAGAGACCCAGTACTTC. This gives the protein CASSAPGQVQETQYF.

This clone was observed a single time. In nucleotides, the CDR3 is TGTGCCAGCAGGCGGTCCACACTGAACACTGAAGCTTTCTTT. It codes for CASRRSTLNTEAFF. The V call is TRBV6-1, the J call TRBJ1-1, with D uncertain. Germline V gene lookup returns CDR1 MNHNS and CDR2 SASEGT. V gave up 6 bases and J gave up 0 bases, with 11 bases separating them. The CDR3 totals 14 residues.

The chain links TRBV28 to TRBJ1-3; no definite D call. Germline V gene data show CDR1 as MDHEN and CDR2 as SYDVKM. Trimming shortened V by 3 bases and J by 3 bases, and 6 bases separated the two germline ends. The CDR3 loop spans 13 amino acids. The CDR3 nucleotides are TGTGCCAGCAGTTTGCACAATGGAAACACCATATATTTT. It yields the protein CASSLHNGNTIYF. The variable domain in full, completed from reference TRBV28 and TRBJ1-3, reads DVKVTQSSRYLVKRTGEKVFLECVQDMDHENMFWYRQDPGLGLRLIYFSYDVKMKEKGDIPEGYSVSREKKERFSLILESASTNQTSMYLCASSLHNGNTIYFGEGSWLTVV.

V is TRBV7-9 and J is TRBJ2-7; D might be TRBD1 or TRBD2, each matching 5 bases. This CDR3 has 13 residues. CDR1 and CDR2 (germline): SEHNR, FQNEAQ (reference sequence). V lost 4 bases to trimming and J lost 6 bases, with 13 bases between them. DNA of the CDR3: TGTGCCAGCAGCTCGTACCGTGGGGGCGAGCAGTACGTC. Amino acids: CASSSYRGGEQYV.

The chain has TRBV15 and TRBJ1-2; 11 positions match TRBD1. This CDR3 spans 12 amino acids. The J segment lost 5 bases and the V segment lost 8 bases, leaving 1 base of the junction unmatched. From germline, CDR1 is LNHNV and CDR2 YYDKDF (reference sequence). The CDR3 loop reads CATRDRGYGYTF. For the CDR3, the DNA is TGTGCCACCCGGGACAGGGGGTATGGCTACACCTTC.

Here the CDR3 reads CASSRGSQTGSGANVLTF. In DNA, the CDR3 is TGCGCCAGCAGCCGGGGGTCCCAGACAGGGTCCGGGGCCAACGTCCTGACTTTC. The rearrangement links TRBV4-3 to TRBJ2-6; TRBD1 matches 7 bases. Germline CDR1 LGHNA, CDR2 YSLEER. This CDR3 is 18 amino acids long. V was clipped by 4 bases and J by 4 bases; unmatched bases: 13.

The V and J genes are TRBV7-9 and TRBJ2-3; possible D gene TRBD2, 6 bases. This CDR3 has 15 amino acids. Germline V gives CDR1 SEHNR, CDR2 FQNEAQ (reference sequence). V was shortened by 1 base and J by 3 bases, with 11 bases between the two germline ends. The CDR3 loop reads CASSLVGGKTDTQYF. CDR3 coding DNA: TGTGCCAGCAGCTTAGTGGGGGGAAAAACAGATACGCAGTATTTT.

The chain's CDR3 is CASSDARQGNGYTF. DNA for the CDR3: TGTGCCAGCAGTGACGCGCGACAGGGGAATGGCTACACCTTC. The chain is built from TRBV2 and TRBJ1-2; 8 nucleotides align to TRBD1. The CDR3 is made up of 14 amino acids. The germline V gene encodes CDR1 SNHLY and CDR2 FYNNEI. J gave up 6 bases and V 3 bases, and 6 bases lay outside the gene matches.

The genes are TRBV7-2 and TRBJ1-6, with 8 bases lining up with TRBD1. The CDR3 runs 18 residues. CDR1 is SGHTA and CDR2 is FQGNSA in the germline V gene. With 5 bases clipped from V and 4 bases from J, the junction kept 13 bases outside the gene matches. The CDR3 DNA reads TGTGCCAGCAGCGGAAGGCAGGGGGCTGTAGGATATAATTCACCCCTCCACTTT. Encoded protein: CASSGRQGAVGYNSPLHF.

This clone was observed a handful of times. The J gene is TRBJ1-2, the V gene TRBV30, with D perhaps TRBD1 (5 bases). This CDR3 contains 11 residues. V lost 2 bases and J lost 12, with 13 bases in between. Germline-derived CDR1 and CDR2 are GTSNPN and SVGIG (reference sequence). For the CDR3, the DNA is TGTGCCTGGAGTTCAGGGAACGTCCACACCTTC. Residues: CAWSSGNVHTF.

The CDR3 spells CAISGQQNTEAFF. The CDR3 nucleotides are TGTGCCATCAGCGGACAGCAGAACACTGAAGCTTTCTTT. J is TRBJ1-1 and V is TRBV10-3, with D maybe TRBD1 (6 bases). The germline V gene encodes CDR1 ENHRY and CDR2 SYGVKD. V lost 6 bases and J lost 1, with 9 bases in between. This CDR3 comprises 13 residues.